Shown below are 5 T cell receptor beta chains from a single sample sequenced in a study of T-cell memory formation after mild COVID-19. TCRdb redid the calling of the 5' RACE reads with MiXCR, one entry per CDR3 protein. The sample holds some 190,000 distinct CDR3 sequences, 15% to 20% seen once. Sequencing was done on a sample of PBMCs or a T cell subset sorted from them (not recorded which). The receptors were sampled from an adult woman who had mild COVID-19 (a few samples of this study predate the infection). Cell type and time point are not known.

This clonotype was observed a few times. V usage is TRBV12-3 or TRBV12-4 and J usage is TRBJ1-2; D remains ambiguous. The length of the CDR3 is 12 residues. The V gene lost 3 bases and the J gene lost 6 bases, with 8 bases spanning the gap. Here the CDR3 DNA reads TGTGCCAGCAGTTTCGGTGCGGATGGCTACACCTTC. The encoded protein is CASSFGADGYTF.

The sample holds a few counts of this clonotype. The rearrangement links TRBV12-3 or TRBV12-4 to TRBJ1-5; D is perhaps TRBD1 (5 bases). This CDR3 region has 16 residues. V was cut by 6 bases and J by 6 bases, with 21 bases left in between. The CDR3 protein is CASSPSSGGGSQPQHF. The CDR3 coding sequence is TGTGCCAGCAGCCCATCCTCTGGTGGGGGGAGTCAGCCCCAGCATTTT.

This clonotype was counted a few times. The gene calls are TRBV29-1 and TRBJ2-7; possibly TRBD1 or TRBD2 for D (6 bases each). Germline CDR1 SQVTM, CDR2 ANQGSEA. V was trimmed by 4 bases and J by 7 bases, leaving 17 bases between them. This CDR3 is built from 13 residues. In nucleotides, the CDR3 is TGCAGCGTTGCGGGGGCCAGTCGCTTGGAGCAGTACTTC. It translates to CSVAGASRLEQYF.

This clonotype was seen a handful of times. For the CDR3, the DNA is TGCAGTGCTAGTGCCCGACCGGACCAAGAGACCCAGTACTTC. This gives the protein CSASARPDQETQYF. The chain recombines TRBV20-1 with TRBJ2-5; the D is unclear. This CDR3 has 14 residues. V was shortened by 3 bases and J by 0 bases, with 11 bases between the two germline ends. Looked up from germline, CDR1 is DFQATT and CDR2 is SNEGSKA (reference sequence).

The rearrangement uses TRBV7-2 and TRBJ1-1; D gene ambiguous. The V and J ends lost 6 bases and 3 bases respectively, with 8 bases between them. The CDR3 covers 12 residues. Germline V lookup: CDR1 SGHTA, CDR2 FQGNSA. CDR3 residues: CASSPLYTEAFF. The DNA for the CDR3 is TGTGCCAGCAGTCCCTTATACACTGAAGCTTTCTTT.